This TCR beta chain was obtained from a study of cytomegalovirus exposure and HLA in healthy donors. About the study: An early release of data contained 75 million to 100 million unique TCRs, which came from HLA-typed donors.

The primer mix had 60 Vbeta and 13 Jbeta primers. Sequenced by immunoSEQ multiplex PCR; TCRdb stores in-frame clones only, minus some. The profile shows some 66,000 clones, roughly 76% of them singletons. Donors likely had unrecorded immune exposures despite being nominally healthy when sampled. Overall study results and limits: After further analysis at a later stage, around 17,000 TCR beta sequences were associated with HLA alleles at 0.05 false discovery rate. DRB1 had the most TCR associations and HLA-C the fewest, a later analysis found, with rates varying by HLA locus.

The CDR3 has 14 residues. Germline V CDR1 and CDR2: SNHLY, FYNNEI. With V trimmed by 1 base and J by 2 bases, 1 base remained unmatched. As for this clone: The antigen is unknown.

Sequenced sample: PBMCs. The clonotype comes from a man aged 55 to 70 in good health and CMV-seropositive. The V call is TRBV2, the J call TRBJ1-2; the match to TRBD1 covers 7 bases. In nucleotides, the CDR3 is TGTGCCAGCAGTGAAGGACAGGGAAACTATGGCTACACCTTC. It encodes CASSEGQGNYGYTF.